This T cell receptor (beta chain) is drawn from a study of blood T cell repertoires in COVID-19. Background on the study: Sources were T cells, B-cell-depleted T cells, or PBMCs; the material itself was cDNA or gDNA.

In germline, CDR1 is SGHRS, CDR2 YFSETQ. Trimming took 2 bases from V and 9 from J; bases not matched to a gene: 7. The CDR3 is 15 amino acids. This table comes from immunoSEQ multiplex PCR, and its TCRdb copy is limited to in-frame clones, with some not included. The data contain 60,000 to 65,000 clones, 88% of them singletons. In this sample, this clone turned up a few times. V usage is TRBV5-1 and J usage is TRBJ1-6, with 8 bases that match TRBD1. The sample comprised peripheral blood. The TCR sequence derives from a man aged 45-60 years with active COVID-19. The CDR3 here is CASSFGQGRGSPLHF. The CDR3 DNA reads as TGCGCCAGCAGCTTCGGACAGGGACGGGGTTCACCCCTCCACTTT. Looking up the rest from reference TRBV5-1 and TRBJ1-6 gives the full variable domain: KAGVTQTPRYLIKTRGQQVTLSCSPISGHRSVSWYQQTPGQGLQFLFEYFSETQRNKGNFPGRFSGRQFSNSRSEMNVSTLELGDSALYLCASSFGQGRGSPLHFGNGTRLTVT.